The clone carrying this T cell receptor beta chain has at least ten counts. What it recognizes is unknown. Documented time point: technical triplicate 3. MiXCR, applied by TCRdb to the 5' RACE reads, yields one record per CDR3 protein. The data contain around 47,000 distinct CDR3 sequences, 20% to 25% of them singletons. The CDR3 totals 16 residues. After removal of 3 bases from V and 0 bases from J, the junction contained 3 bases not matched to a gene. From germline, CDR1 is SGHRS and CDR2 YFSETQ. These data come from a study of neurological immune-mediated disorders. Regarding the study as a whole: None of the CDR3 amino acid sequences of expanded clones were shared across subjects, and this suggested private repertoires in all groups. While HTLV-1-associated myelopathy showed the greatest TCR clonal expansion, multiple sclerosis showed the least, falling below healthy controls.

Source material: PBMCs. The TCR sequence derives from a man aged 55-75 years with HTLV-1-associated myelopathy (HAM/TSP). The chain recombines TRBV5-1 with TRBJ2-3; 11 nucleotides agree with TRBD2. The CDR3: CASSSGTSGSTDTQYF. DNA of the CDR3: TGCGCCAGCAGCTCCGGGACTAGCGGTAGCACAGATACGCAGTATTTT.